The sequence of this T cell receptor (beta chain) was determined in a study of blood T cell repertoires in COVID-19. Study-wide background: Spain, Italy and the United States supplied samples that represented acute and convalescent COVID-19. The analysed material was cDNA or gDNA that came from T cells, B-cell-depleted T cells, or PBMCs.

Only in-frame clones appear in the TCRdb table, and some are missing; sequencing was by immunoSEQ multiplex PCR. The repertoire consists of 95,000 to 150,000 clones, with approximately 90% occurring once and the leading ten covering just over 2%. Patients of the Seattle cohort, enrolled during active infection, were followed longitudinally. The sequence was collected from a man aged 45-65 years with COVID-19, enrolled during active disease. Sequenced material: peripheral blood.

The CDR3 reads CASSHLSGRGTGELFF. CDR3 coding DNA: TGTGCCAGCAGCCACCTGAGCGGGAGAGGTACCGGGGAGCTGTTTTTT. The chain combines TRBV3-1 (or the pseudogene TRBV3-2) with TRBJ2-2, with 8 positions matching TRBD2. The CDR3 consists of 16 residues. Looked up from germline, CDR1 is LGHDT and CDR2 is YNNKEL (reference sequence). V trimming: 3 bases; J trimming: 5 bases; junction bases outside the gene matches: 8.